This TCR beta chain was recorded in a study of CD8+CD57+ T cells in acquired aplastic anemia. Genomic DNA, serving as template, underwent TCR beta VDJ and CDR3 profiling. TCRdb fed the reads into MiXCR, producing one record per CDR3 protein. Here the sample spans 89,000 or so distinct CDR3 sequences, 55% to 70% being singletons. It was patients with CD8+CD57+ cell expansion by flow cytometry who were chosen for sequencing. Sequenced material: sorted CD4+, CD8+, or CD8+CD57+ T cells (not recorded which) from PBMCs. The TCR sequence derives from a human donor with aplastic anemia.

As DNA, the CDR3 is TGTGCCAGCAGCTTGACCTCCGACGGGTCGGATACGCAGTATTTT. Translating gives CASSLTSDGSDTQYF. The J gene is TRBJ2-3, the V gene TRBV11-1; D is unclear. With 3 bases removed from V and 6 bases from J, the gap between germline ends came to 16 bases. This CDR3 is built from 15 residues. Germline loops: CDR1 SGHAT, CDR2 FQDESV (reference sequence).